This is a list of T cell receptor beta chains from one sample in a study of T-cell memory formation after mild COVID-19. A single record per CDR3 protein comes from TCRdb applying MiXCR to the 5' RACE reads. The data hold 300,000 to 400,000 distinct CDR3 sequences, with more than 15% observed a single time. Source material: PBMCs or a T cell subset sorted from them (not recorded which). The receptor set was obtained from a young man who had mild COVID-19 (a few samples of this study predate the infection). Cell type and time point are not known. Each CDR3 is given with its conserved first and last residue.

TRBJ2-3 TRBV20-1 CSAAIGTDTQYF
TRBJ2-3 TRBV5-1 CASSPEPSTDTQYF
TRBJ1-3 TRBV5-1 CASSPGEAYGNTIYF
TRBJ2-3 TRBV19 CASTAGASGTDTQYF
TRBJ2-1 TRBV20-1 CSASSPAATTYNEQFF
TRBJ1-1 TRBV9 CASSVEGREAFF
TRBJ2-2 TRBV6-4 CASSVQGLHQAGELFF
TRBJ2-3 TRBV12-3/TRBV12-4 CASSFGGSAQYF
TRBJ1-1 TRBV7-3 CASSSQGSNTEAFF
TRBJ2-7 TRBV3-1 CASSQTDLGYEQYF
TRBJ2-7 TRBV5-1 CASSIRDPTNYEQYF
TRBJ2-1 TRBV25-1 CASMRRGGYNEQFF
TRBJ2-3 TRBV7-9 CASSLYWGGAGTDTQYF
TRBJ2-7 TRBV12-3/TRBV12-4 CASSSGHEQYF
TRBJ1-5 TRBV6-2/TRBV6-3 CASNDPGIQPQHF
TRBJ1-2 TRBV5-1 CASSLQDGRYGYTF
TRBJ1-2 TRBV15 CATSRDHDRLTFYGYTF
TRBJ1-1 TRBV14 CASSRASSAEAFF
TRBJ2-3 TRBV7-9 CASSLRTSGGRADTQYF
TRBJ2-7 TRBV11-1 CASSRNQGLVEQYF
TRBJ2-3 TRBV7-9 CASSQDRFGTDTQYF
TRBJ2-2 TRBV7-6 CASSLGQGAVTGELFF
TRBJ2-1 TRBV6-5 CASSYSWDLRNEQFF
TRBJ1-3 TRBV6-5 CASSQSQGSFGNTIYF
TRBJ2-7 TRBV7-2 CASSLLGGFYEQYF
TRBJ2-3 TRBV20-1 CSATRWGPSTDTQYF
TRBJ2-4 TRBV7-2 CASSPGGARWFF
TRBJ2-7 TRBV7-9 CASSHRLAGSPWYEQYF
TRBJ1-4 TRBV6-5 CASSYVRGWEKLFF
TRBJ2-4 TRBV6-2/TRBV6-3 CASSPSELAKNIQYF
TRBJ1-6 TRBV7-3 CASSLGQQNSPLHF
TRBJ2-7 TRBV2 CASRDGGTSRYEQYF
TRBJ1-4 TRBV6-2/TRBV6-3 CASRRRGLYEKLFF
TRBJ2-2 TRBV25-1 CASSVGRPGELFF
TRBJ1-1 TRBV24-1 CAIDRDGKAFF
TRBJ2-2 TRBV2 CASSDQGLNTGELFF
TRBJ2-1 TRBV20-1 CSARGLANEQFF
TRBJ2-1 TRBV29-1 CSGRDRVDNEQFF
TRBJ1-2 TRBV4-1 CASSHSFGYTF
TRBJ2-1 TRBV20-1 CSARDRRLAANEQFF
TRBJ2-4 TRBV7-9 CASSLGPEIVQYF
TRBJ1-5 TRBV27 CASSFGVDQPQHF
TRBJ2-7 TRBV7-9 CASSLDRTGVDEQYF
TRBJ1-6 TRBV27 CASSFDRGGDSPLHF
TRBJ1-5 TRBV7-8 CASSLARNQPQHF
TRBJ2-4 TRBV29-1 CSVEVMTGERNIQYF
TRBJ2-1 TRBV6-6 CASRLGTGSYNEQFF
TRBJ2-2 TRBV4-3 CASSQDRWTGELFF